This T cell receptor beta chain was obtained from a study of blood T cell repertoires in COVID-19. Study as a whole: Sites across the United States, Italy and Spain contributed samples from acute and convalescent COVID-19. T cells, B-cell-depleted T cells, or PBMCs supplied cDNA or gDNA.

This clone was seen a few times. Authors' methods: Reference gene primer amplification in the assay estimated nucleated cell counts. Here immunoSEQ multiplex PCR was the method, and the copy in TCRdb shows in-frame clones only, minus some. The V and J calls and the clone size are those of that table, but D and trimming were determined from the DNA. The sample comprises around 180,000 clones, approximately 86% of which are singletons, and approximately 9.8% rests with the top ten. The CDR3 runs to 15 residues. J gave up 3 bases and V 0 bases, and 5 bases lay outside the gene matches. Germline values: CDR1 SGHRS, CDR2 YFSETQ.

This chain connects TRBV5-1 to TRBJ2-5; 7 nucleotides agree with TRBD1. The receptor's source is a woman older than 75 with acute or convalescent COVID-19. The specimen sequenced was peripheral blood. The CDR3 coding sequence is TGCGCCAGCAGCTTGGACGGGACAGTTAAAGAGACCCAGTACTTC. The encoded protein is CASSLDGTVKETQYF. Looking up the rest from reference TRBV5-1 and TRBJ2-5 gives the full variable domain: KAGVTQTPRYLIKTRGQQVTLSCSPISGHRSVSWYQQTPGQGLQFLFEYFSETQRNKGNFPGRFSGRQFSNSRSEMNVSTLELGDSALYLCASSLDGTVKETQYFGPGTRLLVL.